This T cell receptor (beta chain) was recovered during a study of blood T cell repertoires in COVID-19. CDR3 size: 15 residues. The V gene lost 2 bases and the J gene lost 8 bases, with 18 bases spanning the gap. Germline lookup yields CDR1 MRHNA and CDR2 SNTAGT. In the original processing: Estimated nucleated cell counts came from reference gene primer amplification. Using immunoSEQ multiplex PCR, the repertoire was profiled, and TCRdb retains in-frame clones only, with some absent. V, J and clone size were drawn from that table, and D and trimming were deduced from the DNA. Here the sample spans 130,000 to 150,000 clones, approximately 80% being singletons.

This chain connects TRBV6-4 to TRBJ1-2; D is undetermined. This receptor was identified in a middle-aged woman with active or convalescent COVID-19. Sequenced sample: peripheral blood. The CDR3 bases are TGTGCCAGCAGTGACGGGCCGCGATCAATGGAAGGCTACACCTTC. Residues: CASSDGPRSMEGYTF.